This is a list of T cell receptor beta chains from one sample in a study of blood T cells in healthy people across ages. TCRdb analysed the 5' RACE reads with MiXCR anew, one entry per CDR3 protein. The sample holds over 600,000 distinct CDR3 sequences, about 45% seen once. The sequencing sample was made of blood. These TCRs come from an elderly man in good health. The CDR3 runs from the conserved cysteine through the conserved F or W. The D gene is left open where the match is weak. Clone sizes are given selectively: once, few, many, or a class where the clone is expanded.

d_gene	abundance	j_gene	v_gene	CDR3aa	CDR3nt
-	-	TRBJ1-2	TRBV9	CASSVVGRPSYGYTF	TGTGCCAGCAGCGTAGTGGGCAGGCCCTCCTATGGCTACACCTTC
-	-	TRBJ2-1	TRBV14	CASSQNRAEQFF	TGTGCCAGCAGCCAAAACCGGGCCGAGCAGTTCTTC
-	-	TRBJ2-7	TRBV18	CASSPLQAYEQYF	TGTGCCAGCTCACCCCTACAGGCCTACGAGCAGTACTTC
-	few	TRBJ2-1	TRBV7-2	CASSPSGAPYNEQFF	TGTGCCAGCAGCCCCTCGGGGGCCCCCTACAATGAGCAGTTCTTC
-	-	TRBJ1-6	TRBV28	CASRGNSPLHF	TGTGCCAGCAGGGGAAATTCACCCCTCCACTTT
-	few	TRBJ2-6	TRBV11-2	CASSRYRSGANVLTF	TGTGCCAGCAGCCGTTACAGGTCTGGGGCCAACGTCCTGACTTTC
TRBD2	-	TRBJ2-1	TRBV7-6	CTSSFLAEVYNEQFF	TGTACCAGCAGCTTTCTAGCGGAAGTTTACAATGAGCAGTTCTTC
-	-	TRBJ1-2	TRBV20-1	CSAPRPNYGYTF	TGCAGTGCCCCAAGACCTAATTATGGCTACACCTTC
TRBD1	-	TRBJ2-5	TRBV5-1	CASSLTGGGGQETQYF	TGCGCCAGCAGTCTTACAGGGGGCGGAGGCCAAGAGACCCAGTACTTC
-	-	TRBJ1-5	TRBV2	CASSEPNQPQHF	TGTGCCAGCAGTGAACCCAATCAGCCCCAGCATTTT
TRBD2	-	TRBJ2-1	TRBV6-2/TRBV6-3	CASSSTSGGAGEQFF	TGTGCCAGCAGCTCCACTAGCGGGGGGGCAGGCGAGCAGTTCTTC
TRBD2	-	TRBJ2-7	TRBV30	CAGGLAGVYEQYF	TGTGCTGGAGGATTAGCGGGGGTCTACGAGCAGTACTTC
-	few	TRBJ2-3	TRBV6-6	CASSYAGDTQYF	TGTGCCAGCAGTTACGCCGGAGATACGCAGTATTTT
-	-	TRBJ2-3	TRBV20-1	CSARLAGSVGTQYF	TGCAGTGCTAGATTGGCGGGGAGTGTGGGTACGCAGTATTTT
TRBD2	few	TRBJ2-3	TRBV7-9	CASSPTSTTDTQYF	TGTGCCAGCAGCCCGACTAGCACCACAGATACGCAGTATTTT
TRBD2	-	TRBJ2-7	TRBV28	CASKTTGTSRYEQYF	TGTGCCAGCAAGACGACCGGGACTAGCAGATACGAGCAGTACTTC
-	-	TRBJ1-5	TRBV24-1	CATSDSITRGANQPQHF	TGTGCCACCAGTGATTCGATAACCAGGGGCGCCAATCAGCCCCAGCATTTT
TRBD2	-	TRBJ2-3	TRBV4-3	CASSQGASGTGTDTQYF	TGCGCCAGCAGCCAAGGAGCTAGCGGGACCGGCACAGATACGCAGTATTTT
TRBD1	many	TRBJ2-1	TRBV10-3	CAISSWDRGSEEQFF	TGTGCCATCAGTAGTTGGGACAGGGGATCGGAGGAGCAGTTCTTC
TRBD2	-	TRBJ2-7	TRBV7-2	CASRLAGDLEQYF	TGTGCCAGCAGGTTAGCGGGAGATCTCGAGCAGTACTTC
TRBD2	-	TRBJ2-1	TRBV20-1	CSGKTSIYNEQFF	TGCAGTGGCAAGACTAGCATCTACAATGAGCAGTTCTTC
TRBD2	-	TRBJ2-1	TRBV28	CASRDSGSRYEQFF	TGTGCCAGCAGAGATAGCGGGAGCAGGTATGAGCAGTTCTTC
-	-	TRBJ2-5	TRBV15	CATRGRDKETQYF	TGTGCCACCAGGGGCAGAGACAAAGAGACCCAGTACTTC
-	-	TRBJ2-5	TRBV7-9	CASSLGLPEQYF	TGTGCCAGCAGCTTAGGACTTCCGGAGCAGTACTTC
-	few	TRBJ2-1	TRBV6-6	CACTGEDNEQFF	TGTGCTTGCACAGGGGAGGATAATGAGCAGTTCTTC
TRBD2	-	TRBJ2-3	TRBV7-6	CASSFGTSGTSTDTQYF	TGTGCCAGCAGCTTCGGGACTAGCGGGACTAGCACAGATACGCAGTATTTT
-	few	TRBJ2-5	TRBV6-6	CASAGSRGTNEQYF	TGTGCCAGCGCCGGGTCTCGCGGGACCAATGAGCAGTACTTC
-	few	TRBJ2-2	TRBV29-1	CSVAYRAIAGELFF	TGCAGCGTTGCTTATCGGGCTATCGCCGGGGAGCTGTTTTTT
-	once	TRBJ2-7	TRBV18	CASSHPMNEQYF	TGTGCCAGCTCCCACCCTATGAACGAGCAGTACTTC
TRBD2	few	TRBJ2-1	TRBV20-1	CSARDGRAHNEQFF	TGCAGTGCTAGGGACGGGAGGGCCCACAATGAGCAGTTCTTC
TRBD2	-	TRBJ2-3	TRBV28	CASSLWGEGTDTQYF	TGTGCCAGCAGTTTATGGGGGGAGGGAACAGATACGCAGTATTTT
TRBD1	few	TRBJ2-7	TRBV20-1	CSARPGQSSYEQYF	TGCAGTGCTAGACCGGGACAGAGTTCCTACGAGCAGTACTTC
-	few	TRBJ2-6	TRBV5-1	CASSLEGSANVLTF	TGCGCCAGCAGCTTGGAAGGGTCGGCCAACGTCCTGACTTTC
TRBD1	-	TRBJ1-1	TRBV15	CATSRGQGYTEAFF	TGTGCCACCAGCAGAGGACAGGGTTACACTGAAGCTTTCTTT
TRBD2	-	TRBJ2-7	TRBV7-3	CASSFSIGLAGESYEQYF	TGTGCCAGCAGCTTCAGTATAGGGCTAGCGGGAGAGAGTTACGAGCAGTACTTC
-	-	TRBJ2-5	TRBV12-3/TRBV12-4	CASSLALAGKTQYF	TGTGCCAGCAGTTTAGCGCTTGCGGGAAAGACCCAGTACTTC
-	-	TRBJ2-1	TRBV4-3	CASSRGGFTDEQFF	TGCGCCAGCAGCAGGGGGGGGTTTACGGATGAGCAGTTCTTC
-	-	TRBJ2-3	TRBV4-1	CASSPMRGQGTDTQYF	TGCGCCAGCAGCCCCATGCGGGGGCAAGGGACAGATACGCAGTATTTT
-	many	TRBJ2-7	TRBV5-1	CASSPGDRYEQYF	TGCGCCAGCAGCCCGGGGGACAGATACGAGCAGTACTTC